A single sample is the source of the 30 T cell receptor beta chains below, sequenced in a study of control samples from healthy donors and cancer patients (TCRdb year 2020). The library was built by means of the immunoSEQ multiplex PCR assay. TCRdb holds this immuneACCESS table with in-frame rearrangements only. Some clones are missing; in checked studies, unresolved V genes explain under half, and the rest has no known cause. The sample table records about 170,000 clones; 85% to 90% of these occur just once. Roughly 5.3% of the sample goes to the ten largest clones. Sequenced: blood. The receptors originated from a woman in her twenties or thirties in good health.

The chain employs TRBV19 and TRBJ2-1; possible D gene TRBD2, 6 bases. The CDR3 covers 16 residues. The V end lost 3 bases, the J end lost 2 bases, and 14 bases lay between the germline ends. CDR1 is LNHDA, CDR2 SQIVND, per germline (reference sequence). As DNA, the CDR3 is TGTGCCAGTAGTATGGGGGGAGGTGCCCCCTACAATGAGCAGTTCTTC. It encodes CASSMGGGAPYNEQFF.

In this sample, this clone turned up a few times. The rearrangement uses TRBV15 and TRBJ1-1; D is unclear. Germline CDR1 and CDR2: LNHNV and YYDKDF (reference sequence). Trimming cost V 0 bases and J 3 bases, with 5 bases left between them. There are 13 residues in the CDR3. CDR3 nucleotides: TGTGCCACCAGCAGAGAGGCTCACACTGAAGCTTTCTTT. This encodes CATSREAHTEAFF. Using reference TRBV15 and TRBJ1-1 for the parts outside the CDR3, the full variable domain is DAMVIQNPRYQVTQFGKPVTLSCSQTLNHNVMYWYQQKSSQAPKLLFHYYDKDFNNEADTPDNFQSRRPNTSFCFLDIRSPGLGDTAMYLCATSREAHTEAFFGQGTRLTVV.

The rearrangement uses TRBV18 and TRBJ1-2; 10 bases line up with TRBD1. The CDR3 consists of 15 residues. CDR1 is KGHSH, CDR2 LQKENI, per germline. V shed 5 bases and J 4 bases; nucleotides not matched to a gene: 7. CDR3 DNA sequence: TGTGCCAGCTCATCCGACAGGGGGCGCGCCTATGGCTACACCTTC. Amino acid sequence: CASSSDRGRAYGYTF.

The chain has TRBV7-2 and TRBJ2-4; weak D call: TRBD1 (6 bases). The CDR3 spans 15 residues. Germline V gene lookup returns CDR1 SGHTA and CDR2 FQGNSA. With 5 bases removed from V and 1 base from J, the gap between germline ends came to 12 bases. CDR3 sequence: CASSQVQGAKNIQYF. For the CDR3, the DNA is TGTGCCAGCAGCCAAGTTCAGGGGGCCAAAAACATTCAGTACTTC.

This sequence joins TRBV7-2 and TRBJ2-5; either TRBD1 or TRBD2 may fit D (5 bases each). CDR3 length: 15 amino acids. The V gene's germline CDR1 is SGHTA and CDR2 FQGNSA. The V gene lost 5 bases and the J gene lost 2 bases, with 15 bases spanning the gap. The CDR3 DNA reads TGTGCCAGCAGCCCGTATCCGGGACCTCAAGAGACCCAGTACTTC. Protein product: CASSPYPGPQETQYF.

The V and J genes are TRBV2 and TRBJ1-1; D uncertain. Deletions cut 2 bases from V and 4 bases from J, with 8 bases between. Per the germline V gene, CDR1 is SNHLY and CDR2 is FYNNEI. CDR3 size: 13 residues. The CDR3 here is CASSERRATEAFF. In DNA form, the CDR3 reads TGTGCCAGCAGTGAAAGGAGGGCCACTGAAGCTTTCTTT.

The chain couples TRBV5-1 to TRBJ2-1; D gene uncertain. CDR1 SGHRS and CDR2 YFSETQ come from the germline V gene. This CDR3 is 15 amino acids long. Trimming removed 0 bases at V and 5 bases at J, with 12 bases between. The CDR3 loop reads CASSLGEGRDNEQFF. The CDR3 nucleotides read TGCGCCAGCAGCTTGGGGGAAGGACGGGACAATGAGCAGTTCTTC.

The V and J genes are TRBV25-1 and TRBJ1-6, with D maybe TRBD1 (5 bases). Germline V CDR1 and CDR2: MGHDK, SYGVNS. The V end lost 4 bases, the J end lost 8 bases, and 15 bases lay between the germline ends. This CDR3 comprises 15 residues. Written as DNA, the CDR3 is TGTGCCAGCAGTGGAGACCGACGGGGGTATTCACCCCTCCACTTT. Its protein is CASSGDRRGYSPLHF.

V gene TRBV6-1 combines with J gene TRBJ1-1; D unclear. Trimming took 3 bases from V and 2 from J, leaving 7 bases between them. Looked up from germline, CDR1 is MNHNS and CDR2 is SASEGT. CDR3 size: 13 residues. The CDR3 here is CASSEIDNTEAFF. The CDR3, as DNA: TGTGCCAGCAGTGAGATCGACAACACTGAAGCTTTCTTT.

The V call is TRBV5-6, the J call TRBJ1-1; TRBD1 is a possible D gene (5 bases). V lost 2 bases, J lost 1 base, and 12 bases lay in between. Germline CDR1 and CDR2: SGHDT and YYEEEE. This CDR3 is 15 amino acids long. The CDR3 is CASSFWGPRNTEAFF. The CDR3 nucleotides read TGTGCCAGCAGCTTCTGGGGACCCAGGAACACTGAAGCTTTCTTT.

CDR3 nucleotide sequence: TGTGCCAGCAGCTTGGGGGTCAAACGAACCCCTGGGGCCAACGTCCTGACTTTC. Encoded protein: CASSLGVKRTPGANVLTF. The J gene is TRBJ2-6, the V gene TRBV5-6, with D hard to call. This CDR3 has 18 amino acids. Germline lookup yields CDR1 SGHDT and CDR2 YYEEEE. Trimming took off 0 bases at V and 2 bases at J, with 15 bases between the two ends. The full variable domain, its missing parts supplied by reference TRBV5-6 and TRBJ2-6, is DAGVTQSPTHLIKTRGQQVTLRCSPKSGHDTVSWYQQALGQGPQFIFQYYEEEERQRGNFPDRFSGHQFPNYSSELNVNALLLGDSALYLCASSLGVKRTPGANVLTFGAGSRLTVL.

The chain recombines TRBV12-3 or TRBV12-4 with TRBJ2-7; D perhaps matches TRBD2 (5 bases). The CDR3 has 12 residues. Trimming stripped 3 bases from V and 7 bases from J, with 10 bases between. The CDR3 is CASSFSGWEQYF. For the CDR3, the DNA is TGTGCCAGCAGTTTTTCGGGGTGGGAGCAGTACTTC.

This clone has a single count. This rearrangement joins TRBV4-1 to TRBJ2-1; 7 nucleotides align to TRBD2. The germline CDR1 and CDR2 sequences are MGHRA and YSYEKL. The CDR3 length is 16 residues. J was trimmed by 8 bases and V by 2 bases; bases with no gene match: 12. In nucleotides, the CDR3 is TGCGCCAGCAGCCAAATGGGAGGGGCCAAGAGTGATGAGCAGTTCTTC. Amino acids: CASSQMGGAKSDEQFF.

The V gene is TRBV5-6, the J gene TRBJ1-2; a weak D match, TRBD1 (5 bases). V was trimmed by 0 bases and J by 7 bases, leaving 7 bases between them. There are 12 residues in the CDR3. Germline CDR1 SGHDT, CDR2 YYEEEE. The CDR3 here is CASSLVGRGYTF. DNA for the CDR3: TGTGCCAGCAGCTTGGTGGGACGTGGCTACACCTTC.

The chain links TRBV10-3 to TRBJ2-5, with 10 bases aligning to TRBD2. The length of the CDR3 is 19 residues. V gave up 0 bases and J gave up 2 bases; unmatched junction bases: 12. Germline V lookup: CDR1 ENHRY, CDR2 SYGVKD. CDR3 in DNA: TGTGCCATCAGTGAGTCCCCCCACCGGACTAGCGGACGGCAAGAGACCCAGTACTTC. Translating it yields CAISESPHRTSGRQETQYF.

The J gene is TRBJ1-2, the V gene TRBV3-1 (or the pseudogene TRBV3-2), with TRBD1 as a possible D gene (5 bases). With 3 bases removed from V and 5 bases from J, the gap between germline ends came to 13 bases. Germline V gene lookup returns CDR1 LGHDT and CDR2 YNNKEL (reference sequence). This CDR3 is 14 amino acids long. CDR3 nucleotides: TGTGCCAGCAGCCACTTGACAGAGCGTTATGGCTACACCTTC. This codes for CASSHLTERYGYTF.

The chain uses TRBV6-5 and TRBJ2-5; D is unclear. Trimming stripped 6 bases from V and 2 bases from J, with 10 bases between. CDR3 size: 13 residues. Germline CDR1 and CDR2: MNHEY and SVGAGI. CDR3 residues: CASSWGPQETQYF. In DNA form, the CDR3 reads TGTGCCAGCAGCTGGGGTCCTCAAGAGACCCAGTACTTC.

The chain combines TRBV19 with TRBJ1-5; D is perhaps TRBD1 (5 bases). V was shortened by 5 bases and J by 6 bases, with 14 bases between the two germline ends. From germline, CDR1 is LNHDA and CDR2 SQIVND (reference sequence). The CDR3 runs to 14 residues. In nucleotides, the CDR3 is TGTGCCAGTAGTGATCAGGGAAGGGGTCAGCCCCAGCATTTT. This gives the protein CASSDQGRGQPQHF. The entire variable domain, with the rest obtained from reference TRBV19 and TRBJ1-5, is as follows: DGGITQSPKYLFRKEGQNVTLSCEQNLNHDAMYWYRQDPGQGLRLIYYSQIVNDFQKGDIAEGYSVSREKKESFPLTVTSAQKNPTAFYLCASSDQGRGQPQHFGDGTRLSIL.

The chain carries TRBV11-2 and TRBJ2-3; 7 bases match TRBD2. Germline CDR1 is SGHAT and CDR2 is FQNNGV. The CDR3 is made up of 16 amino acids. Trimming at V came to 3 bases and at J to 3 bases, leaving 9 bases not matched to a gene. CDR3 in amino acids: CASSLVGSAGTDTQYF. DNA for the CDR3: TGTGCCAGCAGCTTGGTGGGCTCAGCGGGAACAGATACGCAGTATTTT.

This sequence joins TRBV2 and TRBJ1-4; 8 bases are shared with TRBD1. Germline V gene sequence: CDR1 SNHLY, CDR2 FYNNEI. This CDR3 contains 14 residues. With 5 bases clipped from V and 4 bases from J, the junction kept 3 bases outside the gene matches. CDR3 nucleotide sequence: TGTGCCAGCAGTCGGACAGGGTTTAATGAAAAACTGTTTTTT. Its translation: CASSRTGFNEKLFF.

CDR3 in DNA: TGTGCCAGCAGCCTATCCGGGACACCTTTTCCGAACACCGGGGAGCTGTTTTTT. Translating it yields CASSLSGTPFPNTGELFF. This chain uses TRBV7-6 with TRBJ2-2; possibly TRBD1 for D (6 bases). The V gene lost 5 bases and the J gene lost 0 bases, with 19 bases spanning the gap. CDR1 and CDR2 (germline): SGHVS, FNYEAQ. The CDR3 extends over 18 amino acids.

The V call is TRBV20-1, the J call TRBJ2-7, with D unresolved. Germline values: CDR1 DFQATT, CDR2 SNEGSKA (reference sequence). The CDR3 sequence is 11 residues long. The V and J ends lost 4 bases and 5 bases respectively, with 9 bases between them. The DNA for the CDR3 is TGCAGTGCTACACAACTGGACGAGCAGTACTTC. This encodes CSATQLDEQYF.

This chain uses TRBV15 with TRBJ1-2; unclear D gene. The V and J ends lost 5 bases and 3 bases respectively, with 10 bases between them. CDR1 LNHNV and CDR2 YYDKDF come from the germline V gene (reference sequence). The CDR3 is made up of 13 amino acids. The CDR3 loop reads CATSPQRDYGYTF. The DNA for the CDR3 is TGTGCCACCAGCCCCCAGAGGGACTATGGCTACACCTTC.

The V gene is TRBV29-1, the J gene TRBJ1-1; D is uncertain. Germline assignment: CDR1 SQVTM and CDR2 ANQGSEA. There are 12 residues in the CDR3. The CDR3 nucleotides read TGCAGTGCCAAACAACAGCACACTGAAGCTTTCTTT. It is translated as CSAKQQHTEAFF.

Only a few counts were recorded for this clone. Written as DNA, the CDR3 is TGTGCCAGCAGTGACGGGCCAAGCGGGGGGGGTAACACAGATACGCAGTATTTT. Protein: CASSDGPSGGGNTDTQYF. The chain couples TRBV6-4 to TRBJ2-3, with TRBD2 matching over 10 bases. Germline-derived CDR1 and CDR2 are MRHNA and SNTAGT. This CDR3 is built from 18 residues. Losses at the gene ends were 2 bases for V and 2 bases for J; bases not matched to a gene: 10.

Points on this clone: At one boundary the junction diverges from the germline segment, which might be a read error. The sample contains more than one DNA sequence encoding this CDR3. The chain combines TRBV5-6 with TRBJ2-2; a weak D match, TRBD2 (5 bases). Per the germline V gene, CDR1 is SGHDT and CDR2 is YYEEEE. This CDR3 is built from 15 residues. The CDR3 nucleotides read TGTGCCAGCAGCTTGGCGGGGATCGACACCGGAGAGCTGTTTTTT. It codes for CASSLAGIDTGELFF.

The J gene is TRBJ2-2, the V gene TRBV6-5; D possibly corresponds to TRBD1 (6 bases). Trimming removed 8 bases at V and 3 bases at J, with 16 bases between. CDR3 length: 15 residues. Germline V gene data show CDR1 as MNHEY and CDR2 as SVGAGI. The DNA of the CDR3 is TGTGCCAGCCGAGTCGGGGCAGGGGACACCGGGGAGCTGTTTTTT. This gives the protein CASRVGAGDTGELFF.

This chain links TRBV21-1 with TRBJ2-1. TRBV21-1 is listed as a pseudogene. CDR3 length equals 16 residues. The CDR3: CASSKGRRATYNEQFF. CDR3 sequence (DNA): TGTGCCAGCAGCAAAGGTAGACGGGCGACCTACAATGAGCAGTTCTTC.

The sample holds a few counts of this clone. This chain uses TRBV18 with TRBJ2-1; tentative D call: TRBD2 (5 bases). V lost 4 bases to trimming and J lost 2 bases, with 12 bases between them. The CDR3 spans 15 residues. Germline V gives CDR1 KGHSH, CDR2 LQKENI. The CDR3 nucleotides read TGTGCCAGCTCACGCGGGTCCCGGACCTACAATGAGCAGTTCTTC. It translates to CASSRGSRTYNEQFF.

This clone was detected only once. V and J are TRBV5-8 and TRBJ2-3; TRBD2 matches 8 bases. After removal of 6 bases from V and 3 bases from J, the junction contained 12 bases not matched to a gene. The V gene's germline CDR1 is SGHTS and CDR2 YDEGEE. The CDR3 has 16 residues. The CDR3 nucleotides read TGTGCCAGCATCCTACTGGGACTAGTAGATACAGATACGCAGTATTTT. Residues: CASILLGLVDTDTQYF.